The next 19 T cell receptor beta chains were all read from a single sample in a study of cytomegalovirus exposure and HLA in healthy donors. The PCR was carried out with 60 Vbeta primers and 13 Jbeta primers. Assay used: immunoSEQ multiplex PCR; TCRdb lists only in-frame clones, some missing. The table lists about 180,000 clones, about 77% of them singletons, with 2.4% in the top ten. The specimen sequenced was PBMCs. The receptor source for this set is a man in his sixties in good health and CMV-seronegative.

This chain uses TRBV5-7 with TRBJ2-1, with 8 bases identical to TRBD2. TRBV5-7 is designated an ORF whose function remains uncertain. Losses at the gene ends were 3 bases for V and 4 bases for J; bases not matched to a gene: 12. This CDR3 comprises 17 residues. This CDR3 reads CASSSHAPGGEYNEQFF. Written as DNA, the CDR3 is TGTGCCAGCAGCTCCCACGCCCCGGGGGGGGAATACAATGAGCAGTTCTTC.

This chain connects TRBV28 to TRBJ1-5, with D possibly being TRBD1 (6 bases). The CDR3 covers 19 residues. Germline lookup yields CDR1 MDHEN and CDR2 SYDVKM. Trimming took off 2 bases at V and 0 bases at J, with 20 bases between the two ends. CDR3 bases: TGTGCCAGCAGTTTAGTACTTTTGACAGGCGCCTATAGCAATCAGCCCCAGCATTTT. It translates to CASSLVLLTGAYSNQPQHF.

A word on this clone: The sample holds other DNA sequences that translate to the same CDR3. The rearrangement joins TRBV25-1 to TRBJ1-1, with D possibly being TRBD1 (5 bases). Between the trimmed V and J ends, which lost 1 base and 2 bases, there was a span of 8 bases. CDR1 is MGHDK and CDR2 is SYGVNS in the germline V gene. The CDR3 runs to 14 residues. In DNA form, the CDR3 reads TGTGCCAGCAGTGAATGGGGGGGTAACACTGAAGCTTTCTTT. Encoded protein: CASSEWGGNTEAFF. The full variable domain, completed using reference TRBV25-1 and TRBJ1-1, is EADIYQTPRYLVIGTGKKITLECSQTMGHDKMYWYQQDPGMELHLIHYSYGVNSTEKGDLSSESTVSRIRTEHFPLTLESARPSHTSQYLCASSEWGGNTEAFFGQGTRLTVV.

The chain employs TRBV4-2 and TRBJ1-3; 9 bases map to TRBD1. Germline CDR1 is LGHNA and CDR2 is YNFKEQ. After removal of 0 bases from V and 3 bases from J, the junction contained 3 bases not matched to a gene. The CDR3 is 16 residues long. In DNA, the CDR3 is TGTGCCAGCAGCCAAGAGGGACAGGGATTTGGAAACACCATATATTTT. Translating it yields CASSQEGQGFGNTIYF.

The chain is built from TRBV5-1 and TRBJ1-3; D is perhaps TRBD1 (5 bases). This CDR3 is built from 17 residues. The V end was cut by 1 base, the J end by 2 bases, with 16 bases between. Germline CDR1 reads SGHRS; CDR2 reads YFSETQ. The CDR3 region is CASSLLSRGDAGNTIYF. The CDR3 region has the DNA TGCGCCAGCAGCTTGTTATCTCGGGGGGACGCTGGAAACACCATATATTTT.

The CDR3 DNA is TGCAGCGTTGACTACAGGGTGGCCTATGGCTACACCTTC. Translation gives CSVDYRVAYGYTF. This chain links TRBV29-1 with TRBJ1-2; maybe TRBD1 (6 bases). The CDR3 extends over 13 amino acids. Germline-derived CDR1 and CDR2 are SQVTM and ANQGSEA. Trimming pared 3 bases from V and 4 bases from J, leaving 12 bases between.

The chain carries TRBV18 and TRBJ2-5; 9 positions agree with TRBD2. V trimming: 2 bases; J trimming: 5 bases; junction bases outside the gene matches: 3. The CDR3 has 14 amino acids. CDR1 and CDR2 (germline): KGHSH, LQKENI. The CDR3 bases are TGTGCCAGCTCACCAGCGGGAGGGGCTGAGACCCAGTACTTC. Translation gives CASSPAGGAETQYF.

The chain carries TRBV7-2 and TRBJ2-5; D remains unclear. With the DNA end fitting TRBJ2-7 better, the J assignment may be wrong. The CDR3 is 15 amino acids. Germline V gives CDR1 SGHTA, CDR2 FQGNSA. Here the CDR3 DNA reads TGTGCCAGCAGCTTAGGTCTGTCAGCGACCTACGAGCAGTACTTC. Amino acid sequence: CASSLGLSATYEQYF.

DNA of the CDR3: TGTGCCAGCAGCTCCCAGGGAAGATGGGAAGCTTTCTTT. Amino acid sequence: CASSSQGRWEAFF. The chain uses TRBV7-9 and TRBJ1-1; a weak D match, TRBD1 (5 bases). There are 13 residues in the CDR3. From germline, CDR1 is SEHNR and CDR2 FQNEAQ (reference sequence). V gave up 4 bases and J gave up 8 bases, with 14 bases separating them.

CDR3 nucleotide sequence: TGTGCCAGCAGCTTTGCCCAGCGGGGGCCAAACGAGCAGTACTTC. Its protein product is CASSFAQRGPNEQYF. The chain carries TRBV7-8 and TRBJ2-7, with TRBD2 matching 8 bases. With 3 bases clipped from V and 5 bases from J, the junction kept 9 bases outside the gene matches. Germline V gives CDR1 SGHVS, CDR2 FQNEAQ. The CDR3 consists of 15 residues.

The chain joins TRBV9 to TRBJ2-2, with D possibly TRBD2 on 6 matching bases. The CDR3 contains 12 residues. Looked up from germline, CDR1 is SGDLS and CDR2 is YYNGEE. With 10 bases removed from V and 10 bases from J, the gap between germline ends came to 17 bases. The CDR3: CASWSGGSELFF. In nucleotides, the CDR3 is TGTGCCTCTTGGAGTGGGGGGTCGGAGCTGTTTTTT.

This rearrangement joins TRBV27 to TRBJ1-4; TRBD1 aligns across 7 bases. The CDR3 contains 13 residues. The V gene end was trimmed by 8 bases and the J gene end by 10 bases; junction bases not matched to a gene: 10. Germline CDR1 reads MNHEY; CDR2 reads SMNVEV (reference sequence). Written as DNA, the CDR3 is TGTGCCAGCCGGGACAGTGGGACTGGAAAACTGTTTTTT. This gives the protein CASRDSGTGKLFF.

The CDR3 nucleotides are TGCAGCGTTGAAGACATTCTCAGGGGGAACTACAATGAGCAGTTCTTC. Amino acids: CSVEDILRGNYNEQFF. This sequence joins TRBV29-1 and TRBJ2-1; 7 bases agree with TRBD1. Germline CDR1 reads SQVTM; CDR2 reads ANQGSEA. The CDR3 has 16 residues. The V gene end was trimmed by 0 bases and the J gene end by 3 bases; junction bases not matched to a gene: 8.

This sequence joins TRBV4-1 and TRBJ2-3; D may be TRBD1 (7 bases). The CDR3 covers 16 residues. V was clipped by 0 bases and J by 3 bases, with 13 bases between them. Germline V gene data show CDR1 as MGHRA and CDR2 as YSYEKL. CDR3 nucleotide sequence: TGCGCCAGCAGCCAAGAGGGAGGCAGGGGGACAGATACGCAGTATTTT. It codes for CASSQEGGRGTDTQYF.

This clone was detected only a few times. This chain links TRBV30 with TRBJ1-1; 7 bases align to TRBD1. The germline gives CDR1 GTSNPN, CDR2 SVGIG (reference sequence). V shed 2 bases, J shed 7 bases, and the junction held 7 bases outside the gene matches. This CDR3 has 13 amino acids. This CDR3 reads CAWSLGQRNEAFF. The CDR3 nucleotides are TGTGCCTGGAGTTTGGGACAGAGGAATGAAGCTTTCTTT. Complete variable domain (other parts from reference TRBV30 and TRBJ1-1): SQTIHQWPATLVQPVGSPLSLECTVEGTSNPNLYWYRQAAGRGLQLLFYSVGIGQISSEVPQNLSASRPQDRQFILSSKKLLLSDSGFYLCAWSLGQRNEAFFGQGTRLTVV.

This chain links TRBV11-2 with TRBJ2-7; 10 bases agree with TRBD1. With 4 bases clipped from V and 7 bases from J, the junction kept 1 base outside the gene matches. Looked up from germline, CDR1 is SGHAT and CDR2 is FQNNGV. The CDR3 loop spans 12 amino acids. The CDR3 bases are TGTGCCAGCAGCTCGGGACAGGGGGAGCAGTACTTC. Translating it yields CASSSGQGEQYF.

V and J are TRBV18 and TRBJ2-2; maybe TRBD2 (5 bases). The CDR3 loop spans 13 amino acids. V was trimmed by 1 base and J by 5 bases, leaving 5 bases between them. Germline V CDR1 and CDR2: KGHSH, LQKENI. In DNA form, the CDR3 reads TGTGCCAGCTCACCACGAGGGACCGGGGAGCTGTTTTTT. The encoded protein is CASSPRGTGELFF.

The J gene is TRBJ2-1, the V gene TRBV7-2; 10 positions agree with TRBD2. V trimming: 7 bases; J trimming: 6 bases; junction bases outside the gene matches: 9. Per the germline V gene, CDR1 is SGHTA and CDR2 is FQGNSA. This CDR3 has 15 amino acids. The CDR3 coding sequence is TGTGCCAGCACCCAAGGACTAGCGGAAGGCAATGAGCAGTTCTTC. Its translation is CASTQGLAEGNEQFF.

This clone occurred once. The same CDR3 is also encoded by other DNA sequences in this sample. The CDR3 coding sequence is TGTGCCAGCAGCTCCCGTGAGACCCAGTACTTC. This encodes CASSSRETQYF. This chain connects TRBV7-9 to TRBJ2-5, with D unclear. In germline, CDR1 is SEHNR, CDR2 FQNEAQ (reference sequence). CDR3 length: 11 residues. Trimming removed 4 bases from V and 5 bases from J, with 5 bases in between.